These T cell receptor beta chains were read from a single sample in a study of response to subunit inactivated influenza vaccine. One entry per CDR3 protein results from TCRdb running MiXCR on the RT-PCR reads. In the table there are 700,000 to 800,000 distinct CDR3 sequences, about a fifth of which are singletons. The source material was PBMCs from blood, sampled around 5 days after vaccination. These receptors originate from a man aged 45 to 65 who received an inactivated influenza vaccine. Each CDR3 is given with its conserved first and last residue. The D gene is left open where the match is weak. The size entry is marked missing in some rows and otherwise reads once, few, many or a size class.

D	V	J	size	CDR3	DNA
-	TRBV6-1	TRBJ1-6	-	CASSGVGKDNSPLHF	TGTGCCAGCAGTGGGGTGGGGAAGGATAATTCACCCCTCCACTTT
TRBD1	TRBV6-2/TRBV6-3	TRBJ2-2	few	CASSQTGTGFGELFF	TGTGCCAGCAGCCAGACCGGGACAGGGTTCGGGGAGCTGTTTTTT
-	TRBV7-2	TRBJ2-7	-	CASSSSRPGLKAYEQYF	TGTGCCAGCAGCTCTAGTAGGCCGGGGCTGAAAGCCTACGAGCAGTACTTC
-	TRBV5-1	TRBJ1-5	many	CASSLAGKNNQPQHF	TGCGCCAGCAGCTTGGCCGGGAAGAACAATCAGCCCCAGCATTTT
TRBD1	TRBV29-1	TRBJ2-4	few	CSTRQGGNIQYF	TGCAGCACTAGACAGGGGGGAAACATTCAGTACTTC
TRBD2	TRBV7-9	TRBJ2-1	few	CASSLASGRPYNEQFF	TGTGCCAGCAGCTTAGCGAGCGGGAGACCCTACAATGAGCAGTTCTTC
-	TRBV29-1	TRBJ2-2	many	CSVATRVAGVTGELFF	TGCAGCGTCGCCACCCGAGTGGCAGGGGTCACCGGGGAGCTGTTTTTT
-	TRBV29-1	TRBJ2-1	many	CSVVVGSGGEQFF	TGCAGCGTTGTGGTGGGATCCGGGGGTGAGCAGTTCTTC
TRBD2	TRBV7-9	TRBJ2-7	-	CASSKKAGVDEQYF	TGTGCCAGCAGCAAAAAAGCGGGAGTCGACGAGCAGTACTTC
-	TRBV3-1	TRBJ1-4	few	CASSTRSTNEKLFF	TGTGCCAGCAGCACACGATCAACTAATGAAAAACTGTTTTTT